These 17 T cell receptor beta chains were sequenced from one sample in a study of cytomegalovirus exposure and HLA in healthy donors. Use of 60 Vbeta and 13 Jbeta primers characterized the PCR. Profiled with immunoSEQ multiplex PCR; TCRdb holds only in-frame clones, not every one. Among more than 95,000 clones, 64% were seen once, and the ten largest hold approximately 3%. Sequencing was performed on PBMCs. All receptors derive from a man between 60 and 75 years old in good health and CMV-seronegative.

J is TRBJ1-1 and V is TRBV11-1, with 8 positions matching TRBD1. The CDR3 runs 14 residues. Germline lookup yields CDR1 SGHAT and CDR2 FQDESV (reference sequence). V lost 1 base to trimming and J lost 5 bases; unmatched junction nucleotides: 3. This CDR3 is CASSLGRGLTEAFF. CDR3 bases: TGTGCCAGCAGCTTAGGCAGGGGGCTTACTGAAGCTTTCTTT.

The sample holds a few counts of this clone. V usage is TRBV5-1 and J usage is TRBJ2-3; 8 bases are shared with TRBD2. V lost 4 bases, J lost 4 bases, and 5 bases stayed unmatched. Germline CDR1 SGHRS, CDR2 YFSETQ. The CDR3 consists of 14 residues. The CDR3 protein is CASSTSGSADTQYF. The CDR3, as DNA: TGCGCCAGCAGCACCAGCGGGAGCGCAGATACGCAGTATTTT.

The sample holds one count of this clone. The chain links TRBV20-1 to TRBJ1-2; D is unresolved. The CDR3 is made up of 9 amino acids. Germline V gene sequence: CDR1 DFQATT, CDR2 SNEGSKA (reference sequence). CDR3 sequence (DNA): TGCAGCGGTAGGGAGGGCTACACCTTC. Encoded protein: CSGREGYTF.

With regard to this clone: Other nucleotide sequences in the sample specify the same CDR3. The chain has TRBV5-6 and TRBJ1-5; D perhaps matches TRBD1 (5 bases). Germline assignment: CDR1 SGHDT and CDR2 YYEEEE. The CDR3 contains 14 residues. The V end was cut by 0 bases, the J end by 6 bases, with 10 bases between. The CDR3: CASSLEGLGQPQHF. The DNA of the CDR3 is TGTGCCAGCAGCTTGGAGGGGCTAGGTCAGCCCCAGCATTTT.

V gene TRBV6-1 combines with J gene TRBJ2-7; 9 bases agree with TRBD2. V dropped 6 bases and J dropped 7; count of bases not matched to a gene: 7. Germline lookup yields CDR1 MNHNS and CDR2 SASEGT. CDR3 length: 13 residues. The CDR3: CASRKAGGLEQYF. CDR3 bases: TGTGCCAGCAGGAAGGCGGGAGGGTTAGAGCAGTACTTC.

This clone has just a few counts. CDR3 region: CASSSPGLAGGYSYNEQFF. The CDR3 bases are TGCGCCAGCAGCTCTCCGGGACTAGCGGGGGGCTACTCCTACAATGAGCAGTTCTTC. V gene TRBV5-1 combines with J gene TRBJ2-1; 15 bases agree with TRBD2. V gave up 3 bases and J gave up 0 bases; unmatched junction bases: 7. The CDR3 consists of 19 residues. CDR1 is SGHRS, CDR2 YFSETQ, per germline.

This clone was detected only a few times. V is TRBV27 and J is TRBJ2-5; maybe TRBD1 (5 bases). V lost 6 bases, J lost 11 bases, and 13 bases lay in between. Germline-derived CDR1 and CDR2 are MNHEY and SMNVEV (reference sequence). The CDR3 is 11 residues long. The CDR3 DNA reads as TGTGCCAGCAGGTCTCAGGGTCAGCAGTACTTC. It encodes CASRSQGQQYF.

The chain is built from TRBV11-2 and TRBJ1-6; D remains unclear. CDR3 length equals 15 residues. CDR1 is SGHAT and CDR2 is FQNNGV in the germline V gene. The V and J ends lost 3 bases and 0 bases respectively, with 6 bases between them. The CDR3 DNA reads TGTGCCAGCAGCTTGAAGAGCTCCTATAATTCACCCCTCCACTTT. Amino acid sequence: CASSLKSSYNSPLHF.

The V call is TRBV10-1, the J call TRBJ1-3; 8 nucleotides line up with TRBD1. J was trimmed by 3 bases and V by 0 bases; bases with no gene match: 10. The CDR3 is 18 residues long. CDR1 and CDR2 (germline): WNHNN, SYGVQD (reference sequence). The chain's CDR3 is CASSESSPLDRVGNTIYF. Written as DNA, the CDR3 is TGCGCCAGCAGTGAGTCAAGTCCCCTGGACAGGGTTGGAAACACCATATATTTT.

V gene TRBV7-3 combines with J gene TRBJ1-1, with a weak D call TRBD1 (6 bases). The CDR3 contains 14 residues. CDR1 SGHTA and CDR2 FQGTGA come from the germline V gene. Trimming left V 4 bases short and J 1 base short, with 10 bases between. The CDR3 loop is CASSSQGTNTEAFF. The CDR3 nucleotides are TGTGCCAGCAGCTCACAGGGAACGAACACTGAAGCTTTCTTT.

In this sample, this clone turned up many times. This chain uses TRBV25-1 with TRBJ1-5; unclear D gene. V was clipped by 1 base and J by 3 bases, with 7 bases between them. The CDR3 has 14 residues. Germline lookup yields CDR1 MGHDK and CDR2 SYGVNS. CDR3 amino acids: CASSEFTANQPQHF. CDR3 bases: TGTGCCAGCAGTGAATTCACAGCCAATCAGCCCCAGCATTTT. The full variable domain, in which reference TRBV25-1 and TRBJ1-5 provide the parts outside the CDR3, is EADIYQTPRYLVIGTGKKITLECSQTMGHDKMYWYQQDPGMELHLIHYSYGVNSTEKGDLSSESTVSRIRTEHFPLTLESARPSHTSQYLCASSEFTANQPQHFGDGTRLSIL.

This clone has just a few counts. The chain combines TRBV5-4 with TRBJ2-5, with TRBD2 matching 10 bases. J was trimmed by 7 bases and V by 5 bases; bases with no gene match: 14. Germline CDR1 SGHNT, CDR2 YYREEE (reference sequence). The CDR3 extends over 16 amino acids. CDR3 bases: TGTGCCAGCAGTTCGACTAGCGGGTTCCTCAAAGGGACCCAGTACTTC. Translating gives CASSSTSGFLKGTQYF.

This sequence joins TRBV19 and TRBJ1-5; TRBD1 aligns across 10 bases. The CDR3 runs to 15 residues. Germline CDR1 is LNHDA and CDR2 is SQIVND (reference sequence). V shed 4 bases, J shed 4 bases, and the junction held 4 bases outside the gene matches. The CDR3 protein is CASSRQGARNQPQHF. The CDR3, as DNA: TGTGCCAGTAGTAGACAGGGGGCTCGAAATCAGCCCCAGCATTTT.

The chain uses TRBV7-8 and TRBJ2-5, with 10 bases that match TRBD1. V trimming: 2 bases; J trimming: 4 bases; junction bases outside the gene matches: 7. Germline-derived CDR1 and CDR2 are SGHVS and FQNEAQ. This CDR3 is built from 16 residues. As DNA, the CDR3 is TGTGCCAGCAGCTTATACTGGACAGGGGGTCGAGAGACCCAGTACTTC. Protein product: CASSLYWTGGRETQYF.

This clone was observed a few times. The chain uses TRBV5-8 and TRBJ2-2; D not certain. This CDR3 spans 16 amino acids. V lost 4 bases, J lost 10 bases, and 23 bases lay in between. In germline, CDR1 is SGHTS, CDR2 YDEGEE. As DNA, the CDR3 is TGTGCCAGCAGCCAAGCTTTAGAGCGAGGTTTTGAGGAGCTGTTTTTT. Translated: CASSQALERGFEELFF.

The J gene is TRBJ1-5, the V gene TRBV19, with D possibly matching TRBD1 (6 bases). V was shortened by 6 bases and J by 13 bases, with 22 bases between the two germline ends. Germline assignment: CDR1 LNHDA and CDR2 SQIVND (reference sequence). The CDR3 is 14 residues long. CDR3 nucleotides: TGTGCCAGTAGCGAGGTGAAAGGGGGGGGCAGTCAGCATTTT. Residues: CASSEVKGGGSQHF.

The rearrangement links TRBV28 to TRBJ2-5, with TRBD2 matching over 9 bases. The CDR3 length is 16 residues. Germline V gene sequence: CDR1 MDHEN, CDR2 SYDVKM. Trimming took 5 bases from V and 5 from J; bases not matched to a gene: 12. CDR3 region: CASSTPPTSGLETQYF. The CDR3 bases are TGTGCCAGCAGTACACCTCCGACTAGCGGTCTGGAGACCCAGTACTTC.